These 22 T cell receptor beta chains were sequenced from one sample in a study of blood T cell repertoires in COVID-19. Generated by immunoSEQ multiplex PCR, the TCRdb table keeps only in-frame clones and is missing some. This table holds some 97,000 clones, about 77% found once. Sequencing used peripheral blood. Receptor source: a woman aged 70-85 years with acute or convalescent COVID-19.

The chain joins TRBV5-5 to TRBJ1-1; D remains ambiguous. Trimming removed 5 bases at V and 9 bases at J, with 17 bases between. Germline-derived CDR1 and CDR2 are SGHKS and YYEKEE (reference sequence). The CDR3 length is 13 residues. The CDR3 DNA sequence: TGTGCCAGCAGTCCTGACGGAGGACTGAAAGCTTTCTTT. Amino acids: CASSPDGGLKAFF.

This chain connects TRBV7-9 to TRBJ1-2; D is unresolved. Trimming removed 8 bases at V and 4 bases at J, with 11 bases between. This CDR3 is 12 amino acids long. The germline gives CDR1 SEHNR, CDR2 FQNEAQ (reference sequence). The CDR3 sequence is CASGEGSYGYTF. The CDR3 coding sequence is TGTGCCAGCGGTGAGGGCAGCTATGGCTACACCTTC.

This sequence joins TRBV7-2 and TRBJ1-4; no clear D. V lost 4 bases and J lost 7, with 13 bases in between. The CDR3 is 14 amino acids. Germline V CDR1 and CDR2: SGHTA, FQGNSA. The CDR3 spells CASSWKGGPEKLFF. DNA of the CDR3: TGTGCCAGCAGCTGGAAGGGAGGACCTGAAAAACTGTTTTTT.

The chain carries TRBV5-8 and TRBJ2-3; 7 bases match TRBD1. In germline, CDR1 is SGHTS, CDR2 YDEGEE. Trimming cost V 7 bases and J 3 bases; bases outside gene matches: 8. This CDR3 has 14 residues. In nucleotides, the CDR3 is TGTGCCAGCGGTCGACAGGGAGTGACAGATACGCAGTATTTT. Protein: CASGRQGVTDTQYF.

For this clone: Other DNA sequences of this sample code for an identical CDR3. This rearrangement joins TRBV3-1 (or the pseudogene TRBV3-2) to TRBJ1-1, with 9 bases lining up with TRBD1. Unmatched junction bases numbered 2, after V lost 2 bases and J lost 4 bases. The CDR3 covers 14 residues. Germline CDR1 LGHDT, CDR2 YNNKEL (reference sequence). CDR3 nucleotide sequence: TGTGCCAGCAGCCAACCGACAGGGGGCACTGAAGCTTTCTTT. Translating it yields CASSQPTGGTEAFF.

The chain recombines TRBV9 with TRBJ1-4; D gene ambiguous. The CDR3 is made up of 14 amino acids. Germline V gene sequence: CDR1 SGDLS, CDR2 YYNGEE. The V and J ends lost 4 bases and 8 bases respectively, with 15 bases between them. The CDR3 DNA is TGTGCCAGCAGCCCCCCCGGGTCACCGGAAAAACTGTTTTTT. This translates into CASSPPGSPEKLFF.

In DNA form, the CDR3 reads TGTGCCAGCAGTTCTGGGCCTGGAAACACCATATATTTT. It codes for CASSSGPGNTIYF. The chain combines TRBV27 with TRBJ1-3; the D is unclear. The CDR3 spans 13 residues. V dropped 4 bases and J dropped 2 bases, with 6 bases sitting between them. CDR1 and CDR2 from the germline V gene are MNHEY and SMNVEV (reference sequence).

CDR3 in DNA: TGTGCCAGCAGCGTAGTCGGCAGGAGGGGCTCCGGGGAGCTGTTTTTT. Translation gives CASSVVGRRGSGELFF. The chain links TRBV9 to TRBJ2-2; possibly TRBD2 for D (6 bases). CDR3 size: 16 residues. CDR1 is SGDLS and CDR2 is YYNGEE in the germline V gene. Trimming pared 0 bases from V and 6 bases from J, leaving 15 bases between. Looking up the rest from reference TRBV9 and TRBJ2-2 gives the full variable domain: DSGVTQTPKHLITATGQRVTLRCSPRSGDLSVYWYQQSLDQGLQFLIQYYNGEERAKGNILERFSAQQFPDLHSELNLSSLELGDSALYFCASSVVGRRGSGELFFGEGSRLTVL.

This sequence joins TRBV11-2 and TRBJ2-5; 8 bases map to TRBD1. Germline CDR1 and CDR2: SGHAT and FQNNGV. The CDR3 covers 15 residues. V dropped 3 bases and J dropped 3; count of bases not matched to a gene: 6. The CDR3 coding sequence is TGTGCCAGCAGCTTGACAGGGGAGTGGAAAGAGACCCAGTACTTC. It specifies CASSLTGEWKETQYF.

The table lists this clone with a count of one. This chain's CDR3 is CASRGGTYTGIYEQYF. The CDR3 nucleotides read TGTGCCAGCCGGGGGGGAACCTACACAGGAATCTACGAGCAGTACTTC. This sequence joins TRBV6-6 and TRBJ2-7; TRBD2 agrees at 8 bases. Looked up from germline, CDR1 is MNHNY and CDR2 is SVGAGI (reference sequence). The length of the CDR3 is 16 residues. V trimming: 8 bases; J trimming: 3 bases; junction bases outside the gene matches: 15.

The genes are TRBV2 and TRBJ2-5; D not certain. V lost 4 bases, J lost 1 base, and 7 bases lay in between. CDR3 length: 13 amino acids. Germline V gives CDR1 SNHLY, CDR2 FYNNEI. The CDR3 sequence is CASSGRFQETQYF. The CDR3 DNA reads as TGTGCCAGCAGTGGCAGGTTCCAAGAGACCCAGTACTTC.

The chain joins TRBV5-1 to TRBJ1-6; D is possibly TRBD1 (6 bases). Germline loops: CDR1 SGHRS, CDR2 YFSETQ. The CDR3 contains 15 residues. Trimming stripped 5 bases from V and 7 bases from J, with 16 bases between. CDR3 sequence: CASSYTGSHNSPLHF. CDR3 nucleotide sequence: TGCGCCAGCAGTTATACAGGGTCTCACAATTCACCCCTCCACTTT.

The chain joins TRBV2 to TRBJ2-3; 9 bases agree with TRBD2. The germline V gene encodes CDR1 SNHLY and CDR2 FYNNEI. The length of the CDR3 is 15 residues. V lost 0 bases to trimming and J lost 4 bases; unmatched junction nucleotides: 2. CDR3 nucleotide sequence: TGTGCCAGCAGTGAAGCTAGCGGGGGCCCAGATACGCAGTATTTT. Protein: CASSEASGGPDTQYF.

This clone was seen only a few times. The chain links TRBV4-2 to TRBJ2-3; 9 bases are a match to TRBD2. The junction had 5 bases not matched to a gene; V was cut back by 1 base and J by 3 bases. Germline CDR1 LGHNA, CDR2 YNFKEQ. The CDR3 runs 16 residues. CDR3 in amino acids: CASSQVLAGITDTQYF. Written as DNA, the CDR3 is TGTGCCAGCAGCCAAGTTCTAGCGGGGATAACAGATACGCAGTATTTT.

This clone was recorded once. The V call is TRBV7-9, the J call TRBJ2-7; TRBD1 agrees at 10 bases. CDR3 length: 16 amino acids. J gave up 1 base and V 7 bases, and 10 bases lay outside the gene matches. The germline CDR1 and CDR2 sequences are SEHNR and FQNEAQ (reference sequence). CDR3 coding DNA: TGTGCCAGCACTCTGGAACAGGGACAGGGGTCCTACGAGCAGTACTTC. Protein: CASTLEQGQGSYEQYF.

Ten or more counts support this clone. Other nucleotide sequences in the sample specify the same CDR3. The chain recombines TRBV9 with TRBJ1-3, with 10 bases aligning to TRBD1. The CDR3 spans 17 residues. The germline V gene encodes CDR1 SGDLS and CDR2 YYNGEE. V lost 0 bases and J lost 0; bases outside the gene matches: 3. For the CDR3, the DNA is TGTGCCAGCAGCGTAGGGACAGGGGGGAACTCTGGAAACACCATATATTTT. Its translation: CASSVGTGGNSGNTIYF.

This clone came up once. V usage is TRBV30 and J usage is TRBJ1-4, with 7 positions matching TRBD1. J gave up 0 bases and V 8 bases, and 15 bases lay outside the gene matches. CDR3 length equals 17 residues. Germline CDR1 and CDR2: GTSNPN and SVGIG (reference sequence). The CDR3 protein is CAGRRSDRSSTNEKLFF. The CDR3 DNA reads as TGTGCCGGAAGACGCTCGGACAGGTCATCAACTAATGAAAAACTGTTTTTT.

The rearrangement links TRBV11-2 to TRBJ2-7; D remains unclear. V lost 2 bases and J 0 bases, leaving 8 bases between the germline ends. CDR1 SGHAT and CDR2 FQNNGV come from the germline V gene. The CDR3 totals 14 residues. CDR3 bases: TGTGCCAGCAGCTTACAAGGCGGCTCCTACGAGCAGTACTTC. Its protein is CASSLQGGSYEQYF.

In the case of this clone: At the DNA level, this CDR3 is encoded by other sequences in the same sample as well. The CDR3: CAWKGTYEQYV. The CDR3 nucleotides read TGTGCCTGGAAGGGGACATACGAGCAGTACGTC. This chain joins TRBV30 and TRBJ2-7, with D tentatively TRBD1 (6 bases). Trimming stripped 4 bases from V and 4 bases from J, with 8 bases between. This CDR3 is 11 amino acids long. Looked up from germline, CDR1 is GTSNPN and CDR2 is SVGIG (reference sequence).

The chain has TRBV5-1 and TRBJ1-1, with D possibly matching TRBD1 (6 bases). The CDR3 is 17 amino acids. Trimming removed 3 bases from V and 2 bases from J, with 20 bases in between. Germline CDR1 and CDR2: SGHRS and YFSETQ. CDR3 DNA sequence: TGCGCCAGCAGCTGGGCTCAGGGGCAGGGTCTAAACACTGAAGCTTTCTTT. As protein: CASSWAQGQGLNTEAFF.

V and J are TRBV9 and TRBJ2-1; 12 positions match TRBD2. Germline V lookup: CDR1 SGDLS, CDR2 YYNGEE. V shed 2 bases and J 4 bases; nucleotides not matched to a gene: 7. The CDR3 sequence is 17 residues long. The CDR3 region has the DNA TGTGCCAGCAGCGTGGCTAGCGGGGGGGCTGGGTACAATGAGCAGTTCTTC. Protein: CASSVASGGAGYNEQFF.

The chain combines TRBV12-3 or TRBV12-4 with TRBJ1-2; 7 nucleotides agree with TRBD1. J lost 2 bases, V lost 7 bases, and 4 bases had no gene match. The CDR3 has 13 amino acids. CDR3 nucleotide sequence: TGTGCCAGCAAGGGGACAGTAAACTATGGCTACACCTTC. It translates to CASKGTVNYGYTF.